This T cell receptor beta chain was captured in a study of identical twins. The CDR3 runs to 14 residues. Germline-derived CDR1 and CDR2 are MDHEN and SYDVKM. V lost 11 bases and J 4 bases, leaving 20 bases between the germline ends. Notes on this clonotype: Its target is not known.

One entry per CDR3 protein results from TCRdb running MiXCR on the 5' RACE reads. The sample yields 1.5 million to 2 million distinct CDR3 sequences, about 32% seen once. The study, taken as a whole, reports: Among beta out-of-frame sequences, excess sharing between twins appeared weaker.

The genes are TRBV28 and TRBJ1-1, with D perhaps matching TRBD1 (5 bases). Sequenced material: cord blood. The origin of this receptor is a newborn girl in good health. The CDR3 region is CAVGQGTIFTEAFF. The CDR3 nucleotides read TGTGCCGTAGGGCAGGGTACCATATTCACTGAAGCTTTCTTT.